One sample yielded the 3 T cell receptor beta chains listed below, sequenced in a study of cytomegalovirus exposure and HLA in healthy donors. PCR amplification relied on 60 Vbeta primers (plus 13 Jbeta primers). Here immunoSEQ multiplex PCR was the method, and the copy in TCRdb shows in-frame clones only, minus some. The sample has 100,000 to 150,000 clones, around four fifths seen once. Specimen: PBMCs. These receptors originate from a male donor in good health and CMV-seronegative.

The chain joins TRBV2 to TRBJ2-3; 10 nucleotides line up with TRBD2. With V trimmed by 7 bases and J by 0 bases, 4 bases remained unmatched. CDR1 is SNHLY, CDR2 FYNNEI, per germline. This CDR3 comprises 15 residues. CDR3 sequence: CASIPSGGSTDTQYF. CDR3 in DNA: TGTGCCAGCATCCCTAGCGGGGGTAGCACAGATACGCAGTATTTT.

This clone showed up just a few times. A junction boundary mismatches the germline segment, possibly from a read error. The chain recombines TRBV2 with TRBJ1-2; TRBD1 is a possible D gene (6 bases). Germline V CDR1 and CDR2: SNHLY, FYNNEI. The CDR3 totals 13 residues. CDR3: CASSEARPGTPVF. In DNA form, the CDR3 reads TGTGCCAGCAGTGAAGCCCGGCCCGGGACACCTGTCTTC.

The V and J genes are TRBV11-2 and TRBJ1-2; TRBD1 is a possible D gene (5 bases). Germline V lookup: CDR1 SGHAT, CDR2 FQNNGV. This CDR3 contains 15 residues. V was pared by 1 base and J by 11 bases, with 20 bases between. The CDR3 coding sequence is TGTGCCAGCAGCTTAGGTCAACAGGATCGCCTGTTATACACCTTC. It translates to CASSLGQQDRLLYTF.